These 2 T cell receptor beta chains originate from one sample sequenced in a study of T-cell memory formation after mild COVID-19. TCRdb passed the 5' RACE reads through MiXCR, listing each CDR3 protein once. The data show approximately 300,000 distinct CDR3 sequences, more than 15% seen once. The material sequenced was PBMCs or a T cell subset sorted from them (not recorded which). The receptors were gathered from a young man who had mild COVID-19 (a few samples of this study predate the infection). Cell type and time point are not known.

The J gene is TRBJ2-3, the V gene TRBV7-9; a possible D gene is TRBD2 (6 bases). Trimming left V 7 bases short and J 2 bases short, with 16 bases between. CDR3 size: 15 residues. Germline lookup yields CDR1 SEHNR and CDR2 FQNEAQ (reference sequence). The CDR3 DNA reads as TGTGCCAGCACCCGGGAGAGGGGAAACACAGATACGCAGTATTTT. Amino acids: CASTRERGNTDTQYF.

This chain joins TRBV20-1 and TRBJ2-5; 11 bases map to TRBD1. In germline, CDR1 is DFQATT, CDR2 SNEGSKA (reference sequence). This CDR3 contains 13 residues. The CDR3 DNA follows: TGCAGCGAGGACAGGGGGCAGGAGGAGACCCAGTACTTC. Translation: CSEDRGQEETQYF.